A single sample gave rise to the 13 T cell receptor beta chains below, sequenced in a study of T-cell reconstitution after alpha-beta-depleted transplantation in children. Using unique molecular identifiers, the investigators prepared the TCRbeta library. TCRdb used MiXCR to reprocess the PCR reads, holding one entry per CDR3 protein. The data show about 250,000 distinct CDR3 sequences, about 24% seen once. Sample: PBMCs, mostly from graft donor cells, taken 360 days after TCRalphabeta/CD19-depleted stem cell transplant. These TCRs come from a female patient younger than 10 who had a stem cell transplant for congenital amegakaryocytic thrombocytopenia, so the T cells may come from the graft donor.

This chain uses TRBV4-1 with TRBJ2-5, with D perhaps assigned TRBD1 or TRBD2 (7 bases each). There are 17 residues in the CDR3. CDR1 and CDR2 (germline): MGHRA, YSYEKL. V shed 3 bases and J shed 5 bases, with 22 bases lying between them. The chain's CDR3 is CASSHLDGQVGGETQYF. The CDR3 DNA reads as TGCGCCAGCAGCCACCTAGATGGACAGGTGGGGGGGGAGACCCAGTACTTC.

This clonotype was recorded a few times. The chain joins TRBV28 to TRBJ2-1; no firm D call. This CDR3 contains 20 residues. Germline values: CDR1 MDHEN, CDR2 SYDVKM. The germline V and J ends were trimmed by 2 bases and 0 bases, with 23 bases remaining between them. The CDR3 reads CASSLTTSFGIKSSYNEQFF. The CDR3 DNA sequence: TGTGCCAGCAGTTTAACCACAAGTTTTGGGATAAAGAGCTCCTACAATGAGCAGTTCTTC.

The rearrangement uses TRBV2 and TRBJ1-2; D gene uncertain. V shed 10 bases and J shed 8 bases, with 11 bases lying between them. Germline-derived CDR1 and CDR2 are SNHLY and FYNNEI. CDR3 length: 10 residues. Written as DNA, the CDR3 is TGTGCCACCAGGTCTACGGGCTACACCTTC. Its translation is CATRSTGYTF.

The chain is built from TRBV6-6 and TRBJ2-1; D is unresolved. The V end lost 5 bases, the J end lost 4 bases, and 9 bases lay between the germline ends. This CDR3 region has 13 residues. Germline CDR1 is MNHNY and CDR2 is SVGAGI (reference sequence). CDR3 loop: CASSAKGYNEQFF. The DNA for the CDR3 is TGTGCCAGCAGTGCAAAGGGATACAATGAGCAGTTCTTC.

This clonotype was detected only a few times. The V call is TRBV20-1, the J call TRBJ2-3, with D unclear. V lost 6 bases to trimming and J lost 3 bases, with 16 bases between them. The CDR3 sequence is 14 residues long. Germline CDR1 reads DFQATT; CDR2 reads SNEGSKA (reference sequence). CDR3 residues: CSALDWGFTDTQYF. DNA of the CDR3: TGCAGTGCCCTAGACTGGGGATTTACAGATACGCAGTATTTT.

The rearrangement joins TRBV4-2 to TRBJ2-7, with D uncertain. V lost 4 bases, J lost 1 base, and 11 bases lay in between. This CDR3 region has 14 residues. CDR1 is LGHNA and CDR2 is YNFKEQ in the germline V gene. The CDR3 nucleotides read TGTGCCAGCAGCCTCCTCGGGCCTTCCTACGAGCAGTACTTC. Translation gives CASSLLGPSYEQYF.

Only a few counts were recorded for this clonotype. CDR3 bases: TGCGCCAGCAGCTTGAAACAGGGGAACACTGAAGCTTTCTTT. Translating it yields CASSLKQGNTEAFF. This chain uses TRBV5-1 with TRBJ1-1; D perhaps matches TRBD1 (6 bases). V lost 1 base and J lost 1, with 8 bases in between. This CDR3 has 14 amino acids. The germline V gene encodes CDR1 SGHRS and CDR2 YFSETQ.

V usage is TRBV27 and J usage is TRBJ2-5, with TRBD1 identical over 9 bases. Trimming removed 5 bases from V and 1 base from J; junction bases left unmatched: 8. CDR1 and CDR2 from the germline V gene are MNHEY and SMNVEV (reference sequence). This CDR3 comprises 16 residues. The CDR3 sequence: CASSPSDRGGQETQYF. Here the CDR3 DNA reads TGTGCCAGCAGTCCTTCGGACAGGGGTGGCCAAGAGACCCAGTACTTC.

This chain joins TRBV7-2 and TRBJ2-3, with 11 bases aligning to TRBD2. This CDR3 region has 17 residues. V shed 2 bases and J 4 bases; nucleotides not matched to a gene: 8. CDR1 is SGHTA, CDR2 FQGNSA, per germline. The CDR3 spells CASSLSGLAVFADTQYF. The CDR3 DNA sequence: TGTGCCAGCAGCTTATCGGGACTAGCGGTCTTCGCAGATACGCAGTATTTT. The full variable domain, in which reference TRBV7-2 and TRBJ2-3 provide the parts outside the CDR3, is GAGVSQSPSNKVTEKGKDVELRCDPISGHTALYWYRQSLGQGLEFLIYFQGNSAPDKSGLPSDRFSAERTGGSVSTLTIQRTQQEDSAVYLCASSLSGLAVFADTQYFGPGTRLTVL.

This clonotype was found a few times. The chain uses TRBV28 and TRBJ2-7; D is possibly TRBD1 (6 bases). The germline CDR1 and CDR2 sequences are MDHEN and SYDVKM. The V end was cut by 6 bases, the J end by 3 bases, with 9 bases between. The CDR3 sequence is 12 residues long. DNA of the CDR3: TGTGCCAGCAGCACAGGGTACTACGAGCAGTACTTC. Amino acid sequence: CASSTGYYEQYF.

This clonotype was seen a handful of times. This sequence joins TRBV3-1 and TRBJ2-7, with 8 bases matching TRBD1. There are 15 residues in the CDR3. V gave up 2 bases and J gave up 4 bases; unmatched junction bases: 7. Germline CDR1 LGHDT, CDR2 YNNKEL (reference sequence). The DNA of the CDR3 is TGTGCCAGCAGCCAACCAGGGGGCTTTATATACGAGCAGTACTTC. Amino acid sequence: CASSQPGGFIYEQYF.

The chain employs TRBV12-3 or TRBV12-4 and TRBJ1-5; D is uncertain. V lost 5 bases and J 0 bases, leaving 5 bases between the germline ends. CDR3 length: 13 residues. For the CDR3, the DNA is TGTGCCAGCAGTCGTCGTAGCAATCAGCCCCAGCATTTT. Amino acid sequence: CASSRRSNQPQHF.

There are a few counts of this clonotype. The chain employs TRBV4-3 and TRBJ2-1; D remains ambiguous. This CDR3 has 14 residues. Deletions cut 3 bases from V and 10 bases from J, with 16 bases between. CDR1 is LGHNA and CDR2 is YSLEER in the germline V gene. CDR3 sequence: CASSQNKGLGEQFF. The CDR3 DNA reads as TGCGCCAGCAGCCAGAACAAGGGTTTGGGCGAGCAGTTCTTC.